This TCR beta chain emerged from a study of control samples from healthy donors and cancer patients. This table comes from immunoSEQ multiplex PCR, and its TCRdb copy is limited to in-frame clones, with some not included. The sample carries 140,000 to 150,000 clones, about nine tenths recorded once. Sequencing input: blood. This TCR was recovered from a man between 25 and 39 years old in good health.

The CDR3 DNA reads TGTGCCAGCAGCTTGGCAGGGCCTGCTGGAAACACCATATATTTT. It specifies CASSLAGPAGNTIYF. This sequence joins TRBV5-4 and TRBJ1-3; TRBD1 might be the D (5 bases). Germline V CDR1 and CDR2: SGHNT, YYREEE (reference sequence). CDR3 length equals 15 residues. V was trimmed by 0 bases and J by 2 bases, leaving 9 bases between them. The full variable domain, its missing parts supplied by reference TRBV5-4 and TRBJ1-3, is ETGVTQSPTHLIKTRGQQVTLRCSSQSGHNTVSWYQQALGQGPQFIFQYYREEENGRGNFPPRFSGLQFPNYSSELNVNALELDDSALYLCASSLAGPAGNTIYFGEGSWLTVV.